This TCR beta chain is drawn from a study of molecular identifiers for immune sequencing clone quantification. A single record per CDR3 protein comes from TCRdb applying MiXCR to the PCR reads. The data contain 250,000 to 400,000 distinct CDR3 sequences, about a fifth of them singletons. This clonotype was detected many times. What it binds is unknown. Study-level points and caveats: Barcode collisions between identical TCR molecules could shrink estimates of highly expanded clone sizes.

The V end lost 5 bases, the J end lost 4 bases, and 12 bases lay between the germline ends. The CDR3 consists of 13 residues. CDR1 is SEHNR and CDR2 is FQNEAQ in the germline V gene (reference sequence). Sample: naive CD8+ T cells from blood, with Jurkat cell RNA spiked in. Sample subset: FACS-sorted CD8+CD4-CCR7+CD45RA+ naive T cells. This chain links TRBV7-9 with TRBJ2-7; D gene ambiguous. The receptor comes from a human donor in good health. Some libraries in this study had Jurkat cell RNA spiked in. CDR3 DNA sequence: TGTGCCAGCAGCCCCACCGTAGGGTACGAGCAGTACTTC. It translates to CASSPTVGYEQYF. Combining the CDR3 with reference TRBV7-9 and TRBJ2-7 gives the whole variable domain DTGVSQNPRHKITKRGQNVTFRCDPISEHNRLYWYRQTLGQGPEFLTYFQNEAQLEKSRLLSDRFSAERPKGSFSTLEIQRTEQGDSAMYLCASSPTVGYEQYFGPGTRLTVT.